The sequence of this TCR beta chain was determined in a study of blood T cell repertoires in COVID-19. Study context: Collection of acute and convalescent COVID-19 samples took place in the United States, Italy and Spain. The analysed material was cDNA or gDNA that came from T cells, B-cell-depleted T cells, or PBMCs.

As originally analysed: The authors estimated nucleated cell counts from reference gene primer amplification. The data were produced by immunoSEQ multiplex PCR, yet TCRdb's version contains in-frame clones alone and is incomplete. V, J and clone size derive from that table, while D and trimming were established from the DNA sequence. The repertoire holds more than 200,000 clones, about nine tenths seen once, with under 14% in the top ten. Seattle's enrolled individuals joined amid active infection and were then monitored longitudinally. The CDR3 extends over 16 amino acids. Germline assignment: CDR1 MNHNY and CDR2 SVGAGI (reference sequence). J was trimmed by 1 base and V by 5 bases; bases with no gene match: 8.

The receptor's source is a man in his forties or fifties with COVID-19, enrolled during active disease. Material: peripheral blood. This chain uses TRBV6-6 with TRBJ1-1; TRBD1 aligns across 9 bases. The CDR3 DNA sequence: TGTGCCAGCAGTCCCGGACAGGGGTTGGGGAACACTGAAGCTTTCTTT. This sequence encodes CASSPGQGLGNTEAFF.